The rows below give T cell receptor beta chains drawn from one sample of a study of human T cells and chemical hapten exposure. Each CDR3 protein gets one entry after TCRdb re-called the RACE reads with MiXCR. The table has a few hundred thousand distinct CDR3 sequences, around 5.5% seen once; the top ten hold over 7%. The material sequenced was whole blood, taken in connection with sensitization to the hapten diphenylcyclopropenone (DPC). Source of these receptors: a woman aged 18-29 years with alopecia areata. Some clones in this sample may be carry-over from other donors' samples. CDR3s include the opening cysteine and the closing phenylalanine or tryptophan. The order of the fields is J gene, D gene, V gene, clone size, CDR3 length, CDR3 DNA, CDR3 protein. A D gene is named only where the DNA matches it firmly. Expanded clones are given a class, and other clones once, few, many or no size at all.

TRBJ2-4	TRBD2	TRBV9	.	14	TGTGCCAGCAGCCTACTAGCGTCAGAGAGCATTCAGTACTTC	CASSLLASESIQYF
TRBJ2-3	.	TRBV29-1	few	14	TGCAGCGTTGAACTGGAGGGGTGGACAGATACGCAGTATTTT	CSVELEGWTDTQYF
TRBJ2-1	.	TRBV7-2	few	14	TGTGCCAGCAGCATCAGACAGGCTTCCCATGAGCAGTTCTTC	CASSIRQASHEQFF
TRBJ2-7	.	TRBV5-1	few	13	TGCGCCAGCAGCTTGGCCGTAGGGACCGAGCAGTACTTC	CASSLAVGTEQYF
TRBJ2-3	.	TRBV5-5	many	13	TGTGCCAGCAGCCCGAAACCGGCGGATACGCAGTATTTT	CASSPKPADTQYF
TRBJ1-4	TRBD1	TRBV27	few	14	TGTGCCAGCAGTGGGACAGGGGCTAATGAAAAACTGTTTTTT	CASSGTGANEKLFF
TRBJ2-7	.	TRBV7-2	.	13	TGTGCCAGCAGCTCCGGCCTCGGAGGAGAGCAGTACTTC	CASSSGLGGEQYF
TRBJ1-5	.	TRBV2	few	13	TGTGCCAGCAGGGTAGGCAGCAATCAGCCCCAGCATTTT	CASRVGSNQPQHF
TRBJ2-3	.	TRBV19	once	14	TGTGCCAGTAGTTTTGGACGGTACACAGATACGCAGTATTTT	CASSFGRYTDTQYF
TRBJ2-7	TRBD2	TRBV20-1	many	15	TGCAGTGCTACTACCGGGACTAGAGGCACCTACGAGCAGTACTTC	CSATTGTRGTYEQYF
TRBJ2-6	TRBD1	TRBV20-1	many	15	TGCAGTGTTCGACAGGGGGCTTCTGGGGCCAACGTCCTGACTTTC	CSVRQGASGANVLTF
TRBJ2-3	.	TRBV11-3	few	14	TGTGCCAGCAGCTTTTCCGGGGAGACAGATACGCAGTATTTT	CASSFSGETDTQYF
TRBJ2-3	.	TRBV4-3	few	15	TGCGCCAGCAGCCAAGAAGGGACTTCTGGAGATACGCAGTATTTT	CASSQEGTSGDTQYF
TRBJ1-1	.	TRBV12-3/TRBV12-4	few	15	TGTGCCAGCAGTTTTGTTAGAGGGGTCGGCACTGAAGCTTTCTTT	CASSFVRGVGTEAFF
TRBJ1-6	TRBD1	TRBV2	few	15	TGTGCCAGCAGTACCCAGGGGGGGTGGGGTTCACCCCTCCACTTT	CASSTQGGWGSPLHF
TRBJ1-2	.	TRBV27	few	14	TGTGCCAGCAGTTCACGAACAGGGAACTATGGCTACACCTTC	CASSSRTGNYGYTF
TRBJ1-1	TRBD1	TRBV19	few	15	TGTGCCAGTAGCGTACCGGGACAGGGATACACTGAAGCTTTCTTT	CASSVPGQGYTEAFF
TRBJ1-1	TRBD1	TRBV29-1	many	15	TGCAGCGTTGCGAGGCGAACAGGGGGGAACACTGAAGCTTTCTTT	CSVARRTGGNTEAFF
TRBJ1-6	.	TRBV7-9	many	14	TGTGCCAGCAGCTCTTCCGGGACTGCTCTTACCCTCCACTTT	CASSSSGTALTLHF
TRBJ1-5	.	TRBV7-2	.	15	TGTGCCAGCAGCTTAGGGGATACCAGCAATCAGCCCCAGCATTTT	CASSLGDTSNQPQHF
TRBJ1-4	.	TRBV7-2	few	13	TGTGCCAGCAGCTCCGTTCATGGGGAAAAACTGTTTTTT	CASSSVHGEKLFF
TRBJ2-5	TRBD1	TRBV27	many	15	TGTGCCAGCAGAGTAGACAGGGGGCGGCAAGAGACCCAGTACTTC	CASRVDRGRQETQYF
TRBJ2-3	.	TRBV4-3	many	15	TGCGCCAGCAGCCTCCTGCTGGTCCCCACAGATACGCAGTATTTT	CASSLLLVPTDTQYF
TRBJ2-5	.	TRBV7-2	few	16	TGTGCCAGCAGCTTATCAACGGGGAGCGGTCAAGAGACCCAGTACTTC	CASSLSTGSGQETQYF
TRBJ2-1	TRBD2	TRBV10-3	many	13	TGTGCCATCAGTGAGTCGGGAGGGGATGAGCAGTTCTTC	CAISESGGDEQFF
TRBJ1-4	TRBD1	TRBV24-1	many	15	TGTGCCACCAGTGATTTGGACAGGGGGCGTGAAAAACTGTTTTTT	CATSDLDRGREKLFF
TRBJ1-5	.	TRBV6-6	many	13	TGTGCATCCTCAGTGGTTACCAATCAGCCCCAGCATTTT	CASSVVTNQPQHF
TRBJ1-2	.	TRBV11-2	.	15	TGTGCCAGCAGCCATTATTCTAGGGATAGGCATGGCTACACCTTC	CASSHYSRDRHGYTF
TRBJ2-1	.	TRBV6-2/TRBV6-3	once	16	TGTGCCAGCAGTTACTCCCAGGGGCTTATCTTCCATGAGCAGTTCTTC	CASSYSQGLIFHEQFF
TRBJ2-3	.	TRBV18	.	13	TGTGCCAGCTCACCGCGATTCACAGATACGCAGTATTTT	CASSPRFTDTQYF
TRBJ1-1	TRBD1	TRBV6-6	.	12	TGTGCCAGCACCCAGGGGGAGGATGAAGCTTTCTTT	CASTQGEDEAFF
TRBJ2-3	TRBD2	TRBV7-2	many	18	TGTGCCAGCGGACAACACCGGGAGGGGGGACGGATCACAGATACGCAGTATTTT	CASGQHREGGRITDTQYF
TRBJ1-1	.	TRBV12-3/TRBV12-4	few	14	TGTGCCAGCACCGGCCAAACAGTGAACACTGAAGCTTTCTTT	CASTGQTVNTEAFF